The 21 T cell receptor beta chains below were found in one sample sequenced in a study of blood T cell repertoires in COVID-19. Assay used: immunoSEQ multiplex PCR; TCRdb lists only in-frame clones, some missing. The table lists about 190,000 clones, 90% of them singletons, with about 0.58% in the top ten. The sample comprised peripheral blood. These receptors came from a man aged 50 to 60 with acute or convalescent COVID-19.

This clone was observed a single time. The V and J genes are TRBV28 and TRBJ2-7, with 8 bases matching TRBD1. The CDR3 contains 15 residues. Germline V gene sequence: CDR1 MDHEN, CDR2 SYDVKM. V shed 3 bases and J 1 base; nucleotides not matched to a gene: 5. In nucleotides, the CDR3 is TGTGCCAGCAGTTTCCCAGGGGGCTTGTCCTACGAGCAGTACTTC. Amino acid sequence: CASSFPGGLSYEQYF.

The chain employs TRBV2 and TRBJ1-3; D uncertain. CDR3 size: 14 residues. V lost 2 bases to trimming and J lost 3 bases, with 8 bases between them. Per germline, CDR1 SNHLY and CDR2 FYNNEI. CDR3: CASSESVFGNTIYF. The CDR3 bases are TGTGCCAGCAGTGAATCCGTTTTTGGAAACACCATATATTTT.

This chain connects TRBV2 to TRBJ2-5; TRBD1 aligns across 9 bases. The CDR3 has 14 residues. The V gene's germline CDR1 is SNHLY and CDR2 FYNNEI. The trim removed 6 bases at V and 3 bases at J, leaving 5 bases unmatched. The CDR3 protein is CASRGRTGEETQYF. Written as DNA, the CDR3 is TGTGCCAGCAGAGGCCGGACAGGGGAAGAGACCCAGTACTTC.

The gene calls are TRBV19 and TRBJ1-5, with D possibly being TRBD1 (6 bases). Per the germline V gene, CDR1 is LNHDA and CDR2 is SQIVND (reference sequence). The ends were cut back, 4 bases at V and 2 bases at J, with 12 bases in the middle. This CDR3 is 15 amino acids long. The DNA of the CDR3 is TGTGCCAGTAGTAATTCGGCAGGGGGCAATCAGCCCCAGCATTTT. Translating it yields CASSNSAGGNQPQHF.

The V call is TRBV28, the J call TRBJ1-1; D might be TRBD1 (5 bases). CDR1 and CDR2 (germline): MDHEN, SYDVKM. Trimming pared 3 bases from V and 4 bases from J, leaving 9 bases between. The CDR3 is 13 amino acids. CDR3 protein: CASSFSGITEAFF. The CDR3 bases are TGTGCCAGCAGTTTCTCAGGGATCACTGAAGCTTTCTTT.

The CDR3 bases are TGTGCCAGCAGCGTAGGGGACAGGCACAATCAGCCCCAGCATTTT. It yields the protein CASSVGDRHNQPQHF. This rearrangement joins TRBV9 to TRBJ1-5, with TRBD1 matching 8 bases. Germline V gene lookup returns CDR1 SGDLS and CDR2 YYNGEE. With 0 bases clipped from V and 3 bases from J, the junction kept 2 bases outside the gene matches. The CDR3 is 15 amino acids. Complete variable domain (other parts from reference TRBV9 and TRBJ1-5): DSGVTQTPKHLITATGQRVTLRCSPRSGDLSVYWYQQSLDQGLQFLIQYYNGEERAKGNILERFSAQQFPDLHSELNLSSLELGDSALYFCASSVGDRHNQPQHFGDGTRLSIL.

CDR3 region: CASSPGEGRTEAFF. The DNA for the CDR3 is TGTGCCAGCTCACCTGGGGAGGGCCGAACTGAAGCTTTCTTT. The V and J genes are TRBV18 and TRBJ1-1; no clear D gene. This CDR3 is 14 amino acids long. The ends were cut back, 3 bases at V and 5 bases at J, with 13 bases in the middle. Germline V gene lookup returns CDR1 KGHSH and CDR2 LQKENI.

This clone was recorded once. The rearrangement joins TRBV12-5 to TRBJ1-2; D gene uncertain. Germline CDR1 reads LGHNT; CDR2 reads FRNRAP. This CDR3 has 13 amino acids. V lost 0 bases and J 8 bases, leaving 10 bases between the germline ends. For the CDR3, the DNA is TGTGCTAGTGGTTTGGTCCCGCCGGGGGGCTACACCTTC. This sequence encodes CASGLVPPGGYTF.

The V gene is TRBV5-1, the J gene TRBJ2-2; maybe TRBD1 (8 bases). Germline CDR1 and CDR2: SGHRS and YFSETQ. CDR3 length: 16 residues. V lost 5 bases and J 4 bases, leaving 18 bases between the germline ends. As DNA, the CDR3 is TGCGCCAGCAGTACAGGACAGGGAGGGACCACCGGGGAGCTGTTTTTT. Protein sequence: CASSTGQGGTTGELFF. Based on the CDR3 plus reference TRBV5-1 and TRBJ2-2, the full variable domain is KAGVTQTPRYLIKTRGQQVTLSCSPISGHRSVSWYQQTPGQGLQFLFEYFSETQRNKGNFPGRFSGRQFSNSRSEMNVSTLELGDSALYLCASSTGQGGTTGELFFGEGSRLTVL.

The chain couples TRBV5-8 to TRBJ2-7, with D tentatively TRBD2 (7 bases). CDR1 and CDR2 (germline): SGHTS, YDEGEE. This CDR3 region has 16 residues. The V end was cut by 6 bases, the J end by 0 bases, with 19 bases between. The CDR3 spells CASNLRGGFSSYEQYV. The CDR3 DNA sequence: TGTGCCAGCAACCTGAGGGGGGGATTCAGCTCCTACGAGCAGTACGTC.

This clone was seen more than once but under ten times. The V and J genes are TRBV4-1 and TRBJ1-5, with D possibly TRBD1 on 5 matching bases. The germline CDR1 and CDR2 sequences are MGHRA and YSYEKL. The CDR3 totals 16 residues. V gave up 3 bases and J gave up 0 bases, with 12 bases separating them. CDR3 protein: CASSQFQGGSNQPQHF. The CDR3 nucleotides are TGCGCCAGCAGCCAGTTTCAGGGTGGTAGCAATCAGCCCCAGCATTTT.

The V call is TRBV30, the J call TRBJ2-3, with D possibly matching TRBD2 (5 bases). Germline V gene sequence: CDR1 GTSNPN, CDR2 SVGIG (reference sequence). V was pared by 5 bases and J by 1 base, with 7 bases between. The CDR3 is 12 residues long. The CDR3 here is CAWGGGTDTQYF. The DNA of the CDR3 is TGTGCCTGGGGAGGCGGCACAGATACGCAGTATTTT.

The chain is built from TRBV7-2 and TRBJ2-7, with 10 bases identical to TRBD2. Germline trimming cut 3 bases from V and 4 bases from J; bases unmatched to any gene: 3. Germline values: CDR1 SGHTA, CDR2 FQGNSA. The CDR3 has 14 amino acids. DNA for the CDR3: TGTGCCAGCAGCTTGGCTAGCGGGGGATACGAGCAGTACGTC. Residues: CASSLASGGYEQYV.

This chain connects TRBV5-1 to TRBJ2-3; 7 nucleotides match TRBD1. Germline-derived CDR1 and CDR2 are SGHRS and YFSETQ. V trimming: 0 bases; J trimming: 3 bases; junction bases outside the gene matches: 7. The length of the CDR3 is 16 residues. CDR3 nucleotide sequence: TGCGCCAGCAGCTTGGGAGGGGGCGAGGTGACAGATACGCAGTATTTT. It is translated as CASSLGGGEVTDTQYF.

This clone was seen a single time. This chain uses TRBV3-1 (or the pseudogene TRBV3-2) with TRBJ2-7; unclear D gene. The germline V and J ends were trimmed by 0 bases and 2 bases, with 5 bases remaining between them. The CDR3 runs 13 residues. From germline, CDR1 is LGHDT and CDR2 YNNKEL (reference sequence). CDR3 DNA: TGTGCCAGCAGCCAAGAACTTACCTACGAGCAGTACTTC. This gives the protein CASSQELTYEQYF.

This chain links TRBV24-1 with TRBJ2-1; TRBD2 matches 9 bases. The length of the CDR3 is 17 residues. Germline V CDR1 and CDR2: KGHDR, SFDVKD. V lost 3 bases, J lost 4 bases, and 9 bases stayed unmatched. The CDR3 loop reads CATSDPRASGAYNEQFF. The CDR3 region has the DNA TGTGCCACCAGTGATCCCAGGGCTAGCGGGGCGTACAATGAGCAGTTCTTC.

V gene TRBV6-5 combines with J gene TRBJ2-5; TRBD2 is a possible D gene (6 bases). V lost 7 bases and J lost 2, with 14 bases in between. In germline, CDR1 is MNHEY, CDR2 SVGAGI. The CDR3 has 14 amino acids. The CDR3, as DNA: TGTGCCAGCAAAGGGCTGGGGGGTCAAGAGACCCAGTACTTC. Protein product: CASKGLGGQETQYF.

V usage is TRBV9 and J usage is TRBJ2-2, with 10 bases matching TRBD2. V shed 6 bases and J 6 bases; nucleotides not matched to a gene: 5. The CDR3 is 14 residues long. Germline V lookup: CDR1 SGDLS, CDR2 YYNGEE. CDR3 DNA sequence: TGTGCCAGCACTGGGACTAGCGCCCCCGGGGAGCTGTTTTTT. This encodes CASTGTSAPGELFF.

The rearrangement joins TRBV2 to TRBJ1-2, with a weak D call TRBD1 (5 bases). Germline loops: CDR1 SNHLY, CDR2 FYNNEI. The CDR3 is 15 residues long. V was pared by 8 bases and J by 0 bases, with 16 bases between. The CDR3 DNA reads TGTGCCAGCGGCCCACCGGACACTCCTAACTATGGCTACACCTTC. Translating gives CASGPPDTPNYGYTF.

J is TRBJ1-4 and V is TRBV6-5; 7 bases match TRBD1. Germline CDR1 MNHEY, CDR2 SVGAGI. V trimming: 6 bases; J trimming: 7 bases; junction bases outside the gene matches: 5. This CDR3 is built from 13 residues. CDR3 in amino acids: CASRPGQPEKLFF. For the CDR3, the DNA is TGTGCCAGCAGACCGGGACAGCCTGAAAAACTGTTTTTT.

The CDR3 bases are TGTGCCAGCAGCGTCAGGGTGGGGTGGGATACGCAGTATTTT. Translating it yields CASSVRVGWDTQYF. The rearrangement uses TRBV7-2 and TRBJ2-3, with TRBD1 as a possible D gene (5 bases). V shed 5 bases and J shed 6 bases, with 15 bases lying between them. This CDR3 comprises 14 residues. Germline lookup yields CDR1 SGHTA and CDR2 FQGNSA.